These 18 T cell receptor beta chains were sequenced from one sample in a study of cytomegalovirus exposure and HLA in healthy donors. Use of 60 Vbeta and 13 Jbeta primers characterized the PCR. Data came from immunoSEQ multiplex PCR; TCRdb stores just in-frame clones and leaves some out. Seen here are 120,000 or so clones, around 79% observed once, and the top ten hold 6.3%. The sample taken for sequencing was PBMCs. The receptors shown here come from a woman between 35 and 50 years old in good health and CMV-seronegative.

The chain is built from TRBV25-1 and TRBJ2-1, with D perhaps TRBD1 (6 bases). CDR3 length equals 18 residues. Trimming cost V 5 bases and J 4 bases, with 24 bases left between them. The germline gives CDR1 MGHDK, CDR2 SYGVNS. The chain's CDR3 is CASSPRGPGTSSYNEQFF. The CDR3 DNA sequence: TGTGCCAGCAGTCCAAGAGGGCCCGGGACAAGCAGTTACAATGAGCAGTTCTTC.

This clone was counted between two and nine times. This chain uses TRBV19 with TRBJ2-5; 7 positions agree with TRBD1. This CDR3 comprises 15 residues. Trimming at V came to 0 bases and at J to 3 bases, leaving 4 bases not matched to a gene. CDR1 is LNHDA and CDR2 is SQIVND in the germline V gene (reference sequence). The CDR3 protein is CASSIEEQGKETQYF. CDR3 bases: TGTGCCAGTAGTATAGAGGAACAGGGGAAAGAGACCCAGTACTTC.

The chain employs TRBV28 and TRBJ2-7, with TRBD1 matching 8 bases. V gave up 4 bases and J gave up 3 bases; unmatched junction bases: 2. This CDR3 comprises 13 residues. Germline-derived CDR1 and CDR2 are MDHEN and SYDVKM. In DNA form, the CDR3 reads TGTGCCAGCAGTTCGGGACAGGACTACGAGCAGTACTTC. Its translation: CASSSGQDYEQYF.

The chain uses TRBV27 and TRBJ1-5; no clear D. Trimming cost V 0 bases and J 1 base, with 10 bases left between them. CDR1 and CDR2 (germline): MNHEY, SMNVEV (reference sequence). The CDR3 has 16 residues. CDR3 in amino acids: CASSLSGWASNQPQHF. For the CDR3, the DNA is TGTGCCAGCAGTTTATCGGGTTGGGCGAGCAATCAGCCCCAGCATTTT.

This clone was observed a single time. V gene TRBV5-8 combines with J gene TRBJ2-7; the match to TRBD2 covers 9 bases. CDR1 is SGHTS, CDR2 YDEGEE, per germline. J lost 3 bases, V lost 5 bases, and 18 bases had no gene match. The length of the CDR3 is 18 residues. CDR3 nucleotides: TGTGCCAGCAGGCACAGGGTTGGTGTTATAGCGGGAGTCTACGAGCAGTACTTC. This encodes CASRHRVGVIAGVYEQYF.

The chain joins TRBV5-1 to TRBJ2-3; 9 bases are a match to TRBD2. CDR3 length equals 17 residues. Germline lookup yields CDR1 SGHRS and CDR2 YFSETQ. V lost 1 base to trimming and J lost 0 bases; unmatched junction nucleotides: 6. The CDR3 protein is CASSLSAGGPSTDTQYF. The CDR3 region has the DNA TGCGCCAGCAGCTTGAGTGCGGGAGGGCCCAGCACAGATACGCAGTATTTT.

V usage is TRBV6-1 and J usage is TRBJ2-5; 7 nucleotides line up with TRBD1. V was clipped by 2 bases and J by 1 base; unmatched bases: 19. Germline CDR1 and CDR2: MNHNS and SASEGT. The CDR3 has 20 residues. CDR3 residues: CASSEIGVIIGQAAQETQYF. The CDR3 region has the DNA TGTGCCAGCAGTGAAATTGGGGTGATTATAGGACAGGCGGCCCAAGAGACCCAGTACTTC.

The rearrangement uses TRBV5-1 and TRBJ2-3, with no clear D. This CDR3 comprises 14 residues. Trimming left V 0 bases short and J 1 base short, with 6 bases between. The germline V gene encodes CDR1 SGHRS and CDR2 YFSETQ. As DNA, the CDR3 is TGCGCCAGCAGCTTGGTTACAGGCACAGATACGCAGTATTTT. Translation gives CASSLVTGTDTQYF.

Comment on this clone: The junction differs from germline at one of its ends, possibly a read error. The chain joins TRBV18 to TRBJ2-4, with D perhaps matching TRBD2 (7 bases). Per germline, CDR1 KGHSH and CDR2 LQKENI. The CDR3 covers 13 residues. CDR3 amino acids: CASSTGGQNSQYF. CDR3 nucleotide sequence: TGTGCCAGCTCAACGGGGGGCCAAAACAGTCAGTACTTC.

This clone counts as hyperexpanded. The gene calls are TRBV6-1 and TRBJ2-3; D call uncertain. Germline CDR1 and CDR2: MNHNS and SASEGT. The CDR3 extends over 14 amino acids. V dropped 1 base and J dropped 5 bases, with 10 bases sitting between them. The CDR3 region has the DNA TGTGCCAGCAGTGAAGGGTTCGAGGTAGATACGCAGTATTTT. It translates to CASSEGFEVDTQYF.

This chain uses TRBV2 with TRBJ2-7; TRBD2 is a possible D gene (6 bases). Trimming took 6 bases from V and 2 from J, leaving 11 bases between them. Germline CDR1 and CDR2: SNHLY and FYNNEI. CDR3 length: 13 residues. CDR3 loop: CASSGGTTYEQYF. CDR3 bases: TGTGCCAGCAGCGGCGGGACCACCTACGAGCAGTACTTC.

This clone turned up a few times. V usage is TRBV6-6 and J usage is TRBJ2-7; D may be TRBD2 (6 bases). Germline CDR1 is MNHNY and CDR2 is SVGAGI (reference sequence). V was clipped by 6 bases and J by 4 bases, with 16 bases between them. The CDR3 is made up of 14 amino acids. In nucleotides, the CDR3 is TGTGCCAGCAGACCCCCGGGACTGAGTTACGAGCAGTACTTC. Amino acids: CASRPPGLSYEQYF.

This chain links TRBV7-2 with TRBJ2-3; 7 bases align to TRBD2. Germline CDR1 and CDR2: SGHTA and FQGNSA. The junction had 7 bases not matched to a gene; V was cut back by 3 bases and J by 4 bases. CDR3 length: 15 residues. The CDR3, as DNA: TGTGCCAGCAGCTTTGGCGGGAGCTTCGCAGATACGCAGTATTTT. Amino acid sequence: CASSFGGSFADTQYF.

The chain recombines TRBV7-2 with TRBJ2-7; D may be TRBD2 (5 bases). The CDR3 sequence is 13 residues long. V shed 4 bases and J shed 3 bases, with 10 bases lying between them. CDR1 and CDR2 (germline): SGHTA, FQGNSA. CDR3 sequence: CASSYSGDYEQYF. In DNA, the CDR3 is TGTGCCAGCAGCTATTCCGGGGACTACGAGCAGTACTTC.

This clone was found a few times. The chain joins TRBV27 to TRBJ2-1; the match to TRBD2 covers 12 bases. There are 15 residues in the CDR3. Germline lookup yields CDR1 MNHEY and CDR2 SMNVEV (reference sequence). Trimming took 3 bases from V and 5 from J; bases not matched to a gene: 2. DNA for the CDR3: TGTGCCAGCAGTTTCGGACTAGCGGGAAACAATGAGCAGTTCTTC. This codes for CASSFGLAGNNEQFF.

The chain uses TRBV4-2 and TRBJ2-7; D gene uncertain. CDR3 length: 16 residues. In germline, CDR1 is LGHNA, CDR2 YNFKEQ. The V end was cut by 1 base, the J end by 0 bases, with 13 bases between. The CDR3 nucleotides are TGTGCCAGCAGCCAAGGAACAGCAGGCTACTCCTACGAGCAGTACTTC. It encodes CASSQGTAGYSYEQYF.

Only one count was recorded for this clone. The CDR3 nucleotides are TGCGCCAGCAGCCTCGACCCCAGGGGAGAAAAACTGTTTTTT. It translates to CASSLDPRGEKLFF. V is TRBV5-1 and J is TRBJ1-4, with a tentative D call TRBD1 (6 bases). Trimming shortened V by 4 bases and J by 8 bases, and 15 bases separated the two germline ends. This CDR3 spans 14 amino acids. Germline lookup yields CDR1 SGHRS and CDR2 YFSETQ.

The rearrangement uses TRBV5-1 and TRBJ2-7; 9 nucleotides line up with TRBD1. The V and J ends lost 0 bases and 4 bases, in that order; junction bases with no gene match: 2. Germline CDR1 reads SGHRS; CDR2 reads YFSETQ. The CDR3 runs to 14 residues. CDR3 bases: TGCGCCAGCAGCTTGGGGGACAGGGTTTACGAGCAGTACTTC. Amino acids: CASSLGDRVYEQYF.